These 25 T cell receptor beta chains share one sample of origin, sequenced in a study of identical twins. TCRdb passed the 5' RACE reads through MiXCR, listing each CDR3 protein once. The data hold 1.5 million to 2 million distinct CDR3 sequences, with 25% to 35% observed a single time. The sample was cord blood. These receptors all come from a newborn girl in good health.

The chain is built from TRBV3-1 and TRBJ1-6, with a tentative D call TRBD1 (5 bases). Germline V lookup: CDR1 LGHDT, CDR2 YNNKEL (reference sequence). V dropped 2 bases and J dropped 7 bases, with 12 bases sitting between them. This CDR3 region has 15 residues. The CDR3: CASSQRGRFNSPLHF. CDR3 sequence (DNA): TGTGCCAGCAGCCAAAGGGGCAGATTCAATTCACCCCTCCACTTT.

V gene TRBV15 combines with J gene TRBJ2-7; D remains ambiguous. From germline, CDR1 is LNHNV and CDR2 YYDKDF (reference sequence). Trimming cost V 8 bases and J 1 base, with 21 bases left between them. The CDR3 sequence is 16 residues long. The CDR3 DNA sequence: TGTGCCACCTCCCCAGGAGACCGACAAGGATCCTACGAGCAGTACTTC. It codes for CATSPGDRQGSYEQYF.

This clonotype was found a few times. The chain links TRBV3-1 to TRBJ2-7, with D possibly matching TRBD1 (6 bases). V was clipped by 1 base and J by 6 bases, with 16 bases between them. The CDR3 covers 15 residues. Looked up from germline, CDR1 is LGHDT and CDR2 is YNNKEL (reference sequence). This chain's CDR3 is CASSQARGGPSEQYF. The CDR3 DNA follows: TGTGCCAGCAGCCAAGCTCGTGGGGGCCCTTCCGAGCAGTACTTC.

Only a few counts were recorded for this clonotype. The CDR3 nucleotides read TGTGCCAGCAGCCCACCGGGACTAGAGAATGAGCAGTTCTTC. It specifies CASSPPGLENEQFF. The rearrangement uses TRBV7-2 and TRBJ2-1; 8 positions match TRBD2. Germline V lookup: CDR1 SGHTA, CDR2 FQGNSA. V lost 5 bases and J lost 7; bases outside the gene matches: 7. CDR3 size: 14 residues.

This sequence joins TRBV19 and TRBJ2-1, with TRBD2 matching 9 bases. The J call may be in error: the DNA end matches TRBJ2-7 better. CDR1 LNHDA and CDR2 SQIVND come from the germline V gene (reference sequence). The CDR3 sequence is 15 residues long. The CDR3 nucleotides are TGTGCCAGTAGTCTCCGGACTAGCGAGAACAATGAGCAGTACTTC. Its protein is CASSLRTSENNEQYF.

This clonotype came up a few times. The V call is TRBV5-1, the J call TRBJ1-5; D is perhaps TRBD1 (5 bases). The CDR3 spans 16 residues. With 0 bases removed from V and 6 bases from J, the gap between germline ends came to 16 bases. Germline V gene sequence: CDR1 SGHRS, CDR2 YFSETQ. The chain's CDR3 is CASSLAGNGAGQPQHF. The CDR3 DNA is TGCGCCAGCAGCTTGGCCGGTAACGGGGCGGGTCAGCCCCAGCATTTT.

The genes are TRBV3-1 and TRBJ1-4; 10 bases match TRBD1. The V gene's germline CDR1 is LGHDT and CDR2 YNNKEL (reference sequence). The trim removed 2 bases at V and 0 bases at J, leaving 15 bases unmatched. This CDR3 is 21 amino acids long. CDR3 in amino acids: CASSQRFGTGEGRPTNEKLFF. DNA of the CDR3: TGTGCCAGCAGCCAAAGATTCGGGACAGGGGAAGGAAGACCAACTAATGAAAAACTGTTTTTT.

Only a few counts were recorded for this clonotype. The chain carries TRBV7-2 and TRBJ2-7; possible D gene TRBD2, 6 bases. The CDR3 contains 14 residues. Trimming cost V 5 bases and J 4 bases, with 15 bases left between them. Per the germline V gene, CDR1 is SGHTA and CDR2 is FQGNSA. This CDR3 is CASSGRRGIYEQYF. In DNA form, the CDR3 reads TGTGCCAGCAGCGGGAGGAGGGGAATTTACGAGCAGTACTTC.

The rearrangement joins TRBV7-9 to TRBJ1-4; D perhaps matches TRBD1 (5 bases). From germline, CDR1 is SEHNR and CDR2 FQNEAQ (reference sequence). CDR3 size: 15 residues. V was clipped by 4 bases and J by 7 bases, with 16 bases between them. CDR3 in DNA: TGTGCCAGCAGCTCGGGGACCGCCCACGGTGAAAAACTGTTTTTT. As protein: CASSSGTAHGEKLFF.

This clonotype was counted between two and nine times. V gene TRBV4-1 combines with J gene TRBJ1-1; D is perhaps TRBD1 (5 bases). Germline CDR1 is MGHRA and CDR2 is YSYEKL. This CDR3 has 15 amino acids. V lost 2 bases, J lost 5 bases, and 15 bases lay in between. The CDR3 is CASSQPRGRVTEAFF. The CDR3, as DNA: TGCGCCAGCAGCCAACCCCGGGGGAGGGTTACTGAAGCTTTCTTT.

The V call is TRBV20-1, the J call TRBJ2-5, with 15 bases identical to TRBD2. V shed 5 bases, J shed 1 base, and the junction held 5 bases outside the gene matches. Germline assignment: CDR1 DFQATT and CDR2 SNEGSKA (reference sequence). The CDR3 sequence is 16 residues long. CDR3 loop: CSAGLAGGVFQETQYF. CDR3 sequence (DNA): TGCAGTGCTGGACTAGCGGGGGGGGTCTTCCAAGAGACCCAGTACTTC.

CDR3 DNA sequence: TGCGCCAGCAGCTTGAGGCGGGGGGGCGCCACAGATACGCAGTATTTT. This translates into CASSLRRGGATDTQYF. This rearrangement joins TRBV5-1 to TRBJ2-3; 9 bases fit TRBD2. Germline loops: CDR1 SGHRS, CDR2 YFSETQ. The ends lost 1 base at V and 2 bases at J; junction bases unmatched: 5. The CDR3 has 16 amino acids. Filled out from reference TRBV5-1 and TRBJ2-3, the complete variable domain reads KAGVTQTPRYLIKTRGQQVTLSCSPISGHRSVSWYQQTPGQGLQFLFEYFSETQRNKGNFPGRFSGRQFSNSRSEMNVSTLELGDSALYLCASSLRRGGATDTQYFGPGTRLTVL.

This clonotype was detected only a few times. This sequence joins TRBV29-1 and TRBJ1-5, with D hard to call. V gave up 5 bases and J gave up 0 bases, with 8 bases separating them. This CDR3 spans 13 amino acids. Germline values: CDR1 SQVTM, CDR2 ANQGSEA. The CDR3 DNA reads TGCAGCGTTCAAGGGTATAGCAATCAGCCCCAGCATTTT. This encodes CSVQGYSNQPQHF.

Remarks on this clonotype: At one end the junction does not follow the germline gene, possibly because of a read error. The chain has TRBV6-1 and TRBJ1-4; the match to TRBD1 covers 10 bases. Germline V gives CDR1 MNHNS, CDR2 SASEGT. This CDR3 region has 14 residues. The CDR3 loop reads CAGSMGQGHEKLFF. As DNA, the CDR3 is TGTGCCGGCAGTATGGGACAGGGGCATGAAAAACTGTTTTTT.

The chain has TRBV20-1 and TRBJ2-5; D may be TRBD2 (6 bases). This CDR3 region has 11 residues. Germline CDR1 and CDR2: DFQATT and SNEGSKA (reference sequence). Trimming removed 4 bases from V and 5 bases from J, with 8 bases in between. This CDR3 reads CSAIGGETQYF. The CDR3 nucleotides read TGCAGTGCTATAGGAGGGGAGACCCAGTACTTC.

With regard to this clonotype: A much larger clonotype is one base distant, so this may be a read error. The CDR3 nucleotides read TGCAGTGCTAGGCCTAGCGGGGGCACAGGTACGCAGTATTTT. Its protein product is CSARPSGGTGTQYF. The chain uses TRBV20-1 and TRBJ2-3; 10 nucleotides line up with TRBD2. Per the germline V gene, CDR1 is DFQATT and CDR2 is SNEGSKA (reference sequence). This CDR3 comprises 14 residues.

This clonotype occurred a few times. The chain carries TRBV7-6 and TRBJ1-1; D perhaps matches TRBD1 (5 bases). Trimming stripped 1 base from V and 1 base from J, with 10 bases between. The CDR3 totals 15 residues. In germline, CDR1 is SGHVS, CDR2 FNYEAQ. CDR3 residues: CASSLVLGGNTEAFF. CDR3 bases: TGTGCCAGCAGCTTAGTCCTGGGGGGGAACACTGAAGCTTTCTTT.

V is TRBV5-8 and J is TRBJ2-5; maybe TRBD2 (6 bases). The germline V gene encodes CDR1 SGHTS and CDR2 YDEGEE. Trimming shortened V by 2 bases and J by 4 bases, and 15 bases separated the two germline ends. CDR3 length equals 15 residues. CDR3 bases: TGTGCCAGCAGCTTTTTTGGCGGGGTAGGAGAGACCCAGTACTTC. It encodes CASSFFGGVGETQYF.

V and J are TRBV20-1 and TRBJ2-2; D is unclear. Germline-derived CDR1 and CDR2 are DFQATT and SNEGSKA (reference sequence). The CDR3 is 12 residues long. CDR3 DNA: TGCAGCCCGGCCACGAACACCGGGGAGCTGTTTTTT. It codes for CSPATNTGELFF.

This clonotype appeared many times. V gene TRBV10-3 combines with J gene TRBJ2-7; no definite D call. This CDR3 has 14 residues. Germline values: CDR1 ENHRY, CDR2 SYGVKD. V lost 6 bases to trimming and J lost 2 bases, with 14 bases between them. The CDR3 DNA sequence: TGTGCCATCAGCGCCCAAACCGGAACCTACGAGCAGTACTTC. This sequence encodes CAISAQTGTYEQYF.

This clonotype has just a few counts. The rearrangement joins TRBV7-6 to TRBJ2-1, with 9 nucleotides matching TRBD2. Germline CDR1 and CDR2: SGHVS and FNYEAQ. Trimming removed 5 bases from V and 9 bases from J; junction bases left unmatched: 11. This CDR3 spans 15 amino acids. The CDR3 sequence: CASSPSSSGVSEQFF. CDR3 DNA sequence: TGTGCCAGCAGCCCGTCTTCTAGCGGGGTATCTGAGCAGTTCTTC.

The chain couples TRBV20-1 to TRBJ1-5; D is ambiguous. This CDR3 contains 13 residues. Germline-derived CDR1 and CDR2 are DFQATT and SNEGSKA (reference sequence). V gave up 4 bases and J gave up 6 bases, with 13 bases separating them. CDR3 bases: TGCAGTGCTAAGATTTCAGCAGGTCAGCCCCAGCATTTT. Amino acids: CSAKISAGQPQHF.

The chain couples TRBV15 to TRBJ1-5, with TRBD1 identical over 8 bases. The length of the CDR3 is 21 residues. The V gene's germline CDR1 is LNHNV and CDR2 YYDKDF (reference sequence). The DNA of the CDR3 is TGTGGGGTGCCAGCAGAGAGGGAGGAAGACAGGGGATTGGATAGCAATCAGCCCCAGCATTTT. Its protein is CGVPAEREEDRGLDSNQPQHF.

The sample holds a few counts of this clonotype. This rearrangement joins TRBV10-2 to TRBJ2-1, with 7 bases matching TRBD2. The germline V gene encodes CDR1 WSHSY and CDR2 SAAADI. V trimming: 0 bases; J trimming: 7 bases; junction bases outside the gene matches: 6. The CDR3 runs to 15 residues. CDR3: CASSESRERWNEQFF. In DNA form, the CDR3 reads TGCGCCAGCAGTGAGTCGCGGGAGCGGTGGAATGAGCAGTTCTTC.

This clonotype has only a few counts. The chain links TRBV24-1 to TRBJ2-5, with a possible D match to TRBD2 (5 bases). Germline V lookup: CDR1 KGHDR, CDR2 SFDVKD. The CDR3 is made up of 14 amino acids. Trimming removed 2 bases at V and 0 bases at J, with 6 bases between. The CDR3 DNA follows: TGTGCCACCAGTGATTCCGGGGACCAAGAGACCCAGTACTTC. Translation gives CATSDSGDQETQYF.